Following are 32 T cell receptor beta chains from one sample sequenced in a study of beta chain features in type 1 diabetes (dated by TCRdb to between 2017 and 2018). Library construction relied on the immunoSEQ multiplex PCR assay. The High Capacity cDNA Reverse Transcription Kit was used to reverse transcribe all of the isolated RNA, meaning that expressed TCRB transcripts were what got sequenced. TCRdb holds this immuneACCESS table with in-frame rearrangements only. Some clones are missing; in checked studies, unresolved V genes explain under half, and the rest has no known cause. The table for this sample lists around 300,000 clones; approximately 9.9% of them were counted only once. Around 0.015% of the sample rests with the top ten. Sequencing used naive CD4+ T cells from blood. The sample's cell subset or site, from its label and the paper: true naive CD4+ T cells. The receptors originated from a woman aged 25 to 39 in good health.

This clone was found a few times. The V and J genes are TRBV28 and TRBJ2-7; D not resolved. This CDR3 is 14 amino acids long. Per the germline V gene, CDR1 is MDHEN and CDR2 is SYDVKM. With 8 bases removed from V and 2 bases from J, the gap between germline ends came to 16 bases. CDR3 coding DNA: TGTGCCAGCGTCGGGTCAGAACTTACCTACGAGCAGTACTTC. Residues: CASVGSELTYEQYF.

This clone was recorded a few times. The chain's CDR3 is CASSGPGADTQYF. In DNA, the CDR3 is TGTGCCAGCAGCGGCCCAGGGGCAGATACGCAGTATTTT. The rearrangement links TRBV9 to TRBJ2-3, with D perhaps matching TRBD1 (6 bases). Trimming shortened V by 3 bases and J by 4 bases, and 9 bases separated the two germline ends. The CDR3 has 13 residues. Germline-derived CDR1 and CDR2 are SGDLS and YYNGEE.

This chain uses TRBV27 with TRBJ2-7; the match to TRBD1 covers 7 bases. V shed 2 bases, J shed 4 bases, and the junction held 8 bases outside the gene matches. The CDR3 has 15 residues. Per the germline V gene, CDR1 is MNHEY and CDR2 is SMNVEV (reference sequence). This CDR3 reads CASSLKSFRGYEQYF. In DNA form, the CDR3 reads TGTGCCAGCAGTTTAAAATCCTTCAGGGGGTACGAGCAGTACTTC.

This chain uses TRBV15 with TRBJ2-1; 10 bases agree with TRBD1. Germline values: CDR1 LNHNV, CDR2 YYDKDF (reference sequence). The CDR3 sequence is 19 residues long. Trimming removed 2 bases from V and 0 bases from J; junction bases left unmatched: 10. CDR3 DNA sequence: TGTGCCACCAGCAGAACCCCGACAGGGGGCCTAGGCTCCTACAATGAGCAGTTCTTC. Its protein product is CATSRTPTGGLGSYNEQFF.

J is TRBJ2-5 and V is TRBV28; TRBD2 might be the D (7 bases). Trimming shortened V by 2 bases and J by 1 base, and 17 bases separated the two germline ends. CDR1 and CDR2 (germline): MDHEN, SYDVKM. The CDR3 is 17 residues long. CDR3 sequence reads: CASSLGGAGVIQETQYF. CDR3 sequence (DNA): TGTGCCAGCAGTTTAGGGGGGGCAGGGGTCATCCAAGAGACCCAGTACTTC.

The chain couples TRBV7-9 to TRBJ2-1; D might be TRBD2 (5 bases). The V and J ends lost 5 bases and 1 base respectively, with 15 bases between them. The CDR3 has 16 residues. In germline, CDR1 is SEHNR, CDR2 FQNEAQ (reference sequence). Here the CDR3 reads CASSGGLEVSYNEQFF. The CDR3 DNA reads TGTGCCAGCAGCGGAGGACTGGAAGTTTCCTACAATGAGCAGTTCTTC.

This clone was detected a few times. This rearrangement joins TRBV29-1 to TRBJ2-7, with 7 bases lining up with TRBD1. The V gene end was trimmed by 4 bases and the J gene end by 3 bases; junction bases not matched to a gene: 3. Germline V lookup: CDR1 SQVTM, CDR2 ANQGSEA. This CDR3 region has 12 residues. CDR3 nucleotide sequence: TGCAGCGTTGGACAGGGTGGCTACGAGCAGTACTTC. Translation gives CSVGQGGYEQYF.

This clone was counted a few times. CDR3 in amino acids: CASSSPGLAGAYEQYF. CDR3 bases: TGTGCCAGCAGCTCCCCCGGACTAGCGGGGGCCTACGAGCAGTACTTC. This chain joins TRBV5-4 and TRBJ2-7; TRBD2 matches at 13 bases. CDR3 length equals 16 residues. The germline gives CDR1 SGHNT, CDR2 YYREEE (reference sequence). Trimming took 3 bases from V and 2 from J; bases not matched to a gene: 5.

There are many counts of this clone. The chain carries TRBV7-9 and TRBJ2-7; no definite D call. The germline V gene encodes CDR1 SEHNR and CDR2 FQNEAQ (reference sequence). The V end lost 4 bases, the J end lost 6 bases, and 7 bases lay between the germline ends. The CDR3 covers 11 residues. The CDR3 bases are TGTGCCAGCAGCTCGGGTCCCGAGCAGTACTTC. As protein: CASSSGPEQYF.

In its sample, this clone was seen a few times. The chain couples TRBV11-1 to TRBJ2-7; D is perhaps TRBD2 (5 bases). The V gene's germline CDR1 is SGHAT and CDR2 FQDESV (reference sequence). The CDR3 totals 14 residues. The ends were cut back, 0 bases at V and 0 bases at J, with 6 bases in the middle. Here the CDR3 DNA reads TGTGCCAGCAGCTTAGCGAGGGTCTCCTACGAGCAGTACTTC. Translation gives CASSLARVSYEQYF.

The gene calls are TRBV28 and TRBJ1-5, with a tentative D call TRBD1 (6 bases). Germline V gene lookup returns CDR1 MDHEN and CDR2 SYDVKM. CDR3 length equals 15 residues. Trimming cost V 7 bases and J 5 bases, with 18 bases left between them. Here the CDR3 reads CASTRTAIRHQPQHF. CDR3 sequence (DNA): TGTGCCAGCACCCGGACAGCCATACGCCATCAGCCCCAGCATTTT.

This clone was seen more than once but under ten times. The rearrangement links TRBV2 to TRBJ2-5; 11 nucleotides agree with TRBD2. Germline loops: CDR1 SNHLY, CDR2 FYNNEI. The CDR3 totals 15 residues. V was clipped by 4 bases and J by 4 bases; unmatched bases: 5. The CDR3, as DNA: TGTGCCAGCAGTGTGCTAGCGGGAGGTGGAGAGACCCAGTACTTC. The encoded protein is CASSVLAGGGETQYF.

This chain joins TRBV27 and TRBJ2-1, with TRBD1 matching over 9 bases. Looked up from germline, CDR1 is MNHEY and CDR2 is SMNVEV (reference sequence). This CDR3 spans 15 amino acids. V trimming: 6 bases; J trimming: 6 bases; junction bases outside the gene matches: 9. This chain's CDR3 is CASRRDRGGRNEQFF. DNA for the CDR3: TGTGCCAGCAGACGAGACAGGGGGGGACGCAATGAGCAGTTCTTC.

The chain is built from TRBV28 and TRBJ1-2; the D is unclear. The germline gives CDR1 MDHEN, CDR2 SYDVKM. There are 11 residues in the CDR3. V was cut by 7 bases and J by 3 bases, with 6 bases left in between. The CDR3 loop reads CASISDYGYTF. DNA for the CDR3: TGTGCCAGCATCTCAGACTATGGCTACACCTTC.

The chain recombines TRBV7-9 with TRBJ2-2; possible D gene TRBD2, 6 bases. V lost 4 bases, J lost 1 base, and 10 bases lay in between. CDR3 length: 15 amino acids. Germline CDR1 reads SEHNR; CDR2 reads FQNEAQ (reference sequence). The CDR3 DNA reads as TGTGCCAGCAGCTCCGGGAGTGGGAACACCGGGGAGCTGTTTTTT. Amino acid sequence: CASSSGSGNTGELFF.

The chain combines TRBV4-3 with TRBJ2-1, with 10 bases that match TRBD2. The CDR3 length is 20 residues. CDR1 is LGHNA, CDR2 YSLEER, per germline. J was trimmed by 1 base and V by 1 base; bases with no gene match: 13. CDR3 residues: CASSQGSVLAGDTSYNEQFF. CDR3 coding DNA: TGCGCCAGCAGCCAAGGTTCGGTTCTAGCGGGAGACACGTCCTACAATGAGCAGTTCTTC.

The DNA of the CDR3 is TGTGCCAGCAGCTTAAGGCTAGCGGGAGGAGGCACCGGGGAGCTGTTTTTT. This sequence encodes CASSLRLAGGGTGELFF. The chain recombines TRBV7-2 with TRBJ2-2; 11 nucleotides agree with TRBD2. After removal of 2 bases from V and 4 bases from J, the junction contained 6 bases not matched to a gene. This CDR3 comprises 17 residues. CDR1 is SGHTA and CDR2 is FQGNSA in the germline V gene. The full variable domain, with the rest looked up from reference TRBV7-2 and TRBJ2-2, is GAGVSQSPSNKVTEKGKDVELRCDPISGHTALYWYRQSLGQGLEFLIYFQGNSAPDKSGLPSDRFSAERTGGSVSTLTIQRTQQEDSAVYLCASSLRLAGGGTGELFFGEGSRLTVL.

This sequence joins TRBV14 and TRBJ1-1; 9 bases fit TRBD1. The germline gives CDR1 SGHDN, CDR2 FVKESK. The CDR3 spans 12 residues. Unmatched junction bases numbered 2, after V lost 8 bases and J lost 4 bases. The CDR3 here is CASGTGTTEAFF. The CDR3 nucleotides read TGTGCCAGCGGGACAGGGACCACTGAAGCTTTCTTT.

This clone was picked up a small number of times. A junction end diverges from the germline sequence, so it may reflect a read error. The gene calls are TRBV5-4 and TRBJ1-1; D uncertain. From germline, CDR1 is SGHNT and CDR2 YYREEE (reference sequence). This CDR3 region has 14 residues. CDR3 sequence (DNA): TGTGCCAGCCGCTTGGACGTCGAGCCCGCTGAAGCTTTCTTT. Translated: CASRLDVEPAEAFF. Complete variable domain (other parts from reference TRBV5-4 and TRBJ1-1): ETGVTQSPTHLIKTRGQQVTLRCSSQSGHNTVSWYQQALGQGPQFIFQYYREEENGRGNFPPRFSGLQFPNYSSELNVNALELDDSALYLCASRLDVEPAEAFFGQGTRLTVV.

The chain carries TRBV6-5 and TRBJ2-5, with TRBD2 matching 7 bases. The CDR3 totals 14 residues. Trimming removed 5 bases from V and 5 bases from J; junction bases left unmatched: 8. Germline CDR1 and CDR2: MNHEY and SVGAGI. Written as DNA, the CDR3 is TGTGCCAGCAGTCCGGGACTACGTGTTGAGACCCAGTACTTC. Amino acid sequence: CASSPGLRVETQYF.

This clone was detected only a few times. The chain carries TRBV30 and TRBJ2-5; no reliable D call. CDR3 length equals 15 residues. V was trimmed by 0 bases and J by 5 bases, leaving 16 bases between them. Germline lookup yields CDR1 GTSNPN and CDR2 SVGIG (reference sequence). The CDR3 nucleotides read TGTGCCTGGAGTGTACAGAGTGGCACGGCGGAGACCCAGTACTTC. This encodes CAWSVQSGTAETQYF.

This CDR3 reads CASSLREEDRDSYEQYF. For the CDR3, the DNA is TGTGCCAGCAGTTTACGAGAGGAGGACAGAGACTCCTACGAGCAGTACTTC. The genes are TRBV27 and TRBJ2-7, with D possibly TRBD1 on 6 matching bases. The CDR3 contains 17 residues. The V end lost 2 bases, the J end lost 0 bases, and 17 bases lay between the germline ends. The V gene's germline CDR1 is MNHEY and CDR2 SMNVEV (reference sequence).

The genes are TRBV7-9 and TRBJ2-2, with D maybe TRBD1 (6 bases). CDR1 is SEHNR, CDR2 FQNEAQ, per germline (reference sequence). Deletions cut 3 bases from V and 4 bases from J, with 12 bases between. This CDR3 is built from 15 residues. As DNA, the CDR3 is TGTGCCAGCAGCTTTCTCCAGGGGAGCACCGGGGAGCTGTTTTTT. This translates into CASSFLQGSTGELFF.

The rearrangement uses TRBV18 and TRBJ1-2, with 7 positions matching TRBD1. The length of the CDR3 is 14 residues. The germline V gene has CDR1 KGHSH and CDR2 LQKENI. V was clipped by 5 bases and J by 1 base; unmatched bases: 4. Here the CDR3 reads CASSTTGDNYGYTF. CDR3 bases: TGTGCCAGCTCAACAACAGGGGATAACTATGGCTACACCTTC. The full variable domain, in which reference TRBV18 and TRBJ1-2 provide the parts outside the CDR3, is NAGVMQNPRHLVRRRGQEARLRCSPMKGHSHVYWYRQLPEEGLKFMVYLQKENIIDESGMPKERFSAEFPKEGPSILRIQQVVRGDSAAYFCASSTTGDNYGYTFGSGTRLTVV.

This chain uses TRBV18 with TRBJ2-4; 7 bases agree with TRBD1. Germline lookup yields CDR1 KGHSH and CDR2 LQKENI. The CDR3 length is 15 residues. With V trimmed by 3 bases and J by 7 bases, 9 bases remained unmatched. The CDR3 loop is CASSPGPGTVNIQYF. DNA of the CDR3: TGTGCCAGCTCACCTGGGCCCGGGACAGTTAACATTCAGTACTTC.

The genes are TRBV5-1 and TRBJ2-3; TRBD1 agrees at 7 bases. V trimming: 3 bases; J trimming: 2 bases; junction bases outside the gene matches: 6. Looked up from germline, CDR1 is SGHRS and CDR2 is YFSETQ. CDR3 length: 15 residues. The CDR3 loop reads CASSSGQEFTDTQYF. Here the CDR3 DNA reads TGCGCCAGCAGCTCAGGACAGGAGTTCACAGATACGCAGTATTTT.

The CDR3 region has the DNA TGTGCCAGCACTCGGGACAGGGCGGCCTATGGCTACACCTTC. It encodes CASTRDRAAYGYTF. The chain carries TRBV6-5 and TRBJ1-2, with TRBD1 matching over 9 bases. Germline CDR1 is MNHEY and CDR2 is SVGAGI. Germline trimming cut 7 bases from V and 4 bases from J; bases unmatched to any gene: 7. This CDR3 has 14 amino acids.

This clone was counted a single time. The rearrangement joins TRBV7-2 to TRBJ2-3, with 10 bases lining up with TRBD2. V lost 5 bases, J lost 3 bases, and 5 bases stayed unmatched. CDR3 length: 15 residues. Germline CDR1 and CDR2: SGHTA and FQGNSA. The CDR3 here is CASSATSGITDTQYF. DNA of the CDR3: TGTGCCAGCAGCGCCACTAGCGGGATTACAGATACGCAGTATTTT.

This clone was observed a handful of times. The rearrangement links TRBV4-1 to TRBJ2-3; D gene unclear. Germline loops: CDR1 MGHRA, CDR2 YSYEKL. V lost 0 bases and J lost 2, with 6 bases in between. The CDR3 extends over 14 amino acids. This CDR3 is CASSQEEYTDTQYF. The CDR3 coding sequence is TGCGCCAGCAGCCAAGAGGAGTACACAGATACGCAGTATTTT.

The gene calls are TRBV30 and TRBJ2-7; TRBD1 might be the D (6 bases). The CDR3 covers 12 residues. Germline V CDR1 and CDR2: GTSNPN, SVGIG (reference sequence). V was pared by 3 bases and J by 2 bases, with 8 bases between. The CDR3 bases are TGTGCCTGGAGCTGGACAGCCTACGAGCAGTACTTC. This sequence encodes CAWSWTAYEQYF.

This clone was seen only a few times. J is TRBJ2-1 and V is TRBV5-1, with TRBD2 matching over 7 bases. J lost 4 bases, V lost 0 bases, and 7 bases had no gene match. This CDR3 spans 16 amino acids. Germline CDR1 is SGHRS and CDR2 is YFSETQ. The CDR3 loop is CASSLAGDYSYNEQFF. The CDR3 coding sequence is TGCGCCAGCAGCTTGGCCGGGGACTACAGTTACAATGAGCAGTTCTTC.

The V and J genes are TRBV19 and TRBJ2-1, with TRBD1 matching over 12 bases. The junction had 3 bases not matched to a gene; V was cut back by 1 base and J by 2 bases. The CDR3 is made up of 17 amino acids. Germline V CDR1 and CDR2: LNHDA, SQIVND (reference sequence). The CDR3 bases are TGTGCCAGTAGTATAGCCGGGACAGGGGGCGCCTACAATGAGCAGTTCTTC. This gives the protein CASSIAGTGGAYNEQFF.